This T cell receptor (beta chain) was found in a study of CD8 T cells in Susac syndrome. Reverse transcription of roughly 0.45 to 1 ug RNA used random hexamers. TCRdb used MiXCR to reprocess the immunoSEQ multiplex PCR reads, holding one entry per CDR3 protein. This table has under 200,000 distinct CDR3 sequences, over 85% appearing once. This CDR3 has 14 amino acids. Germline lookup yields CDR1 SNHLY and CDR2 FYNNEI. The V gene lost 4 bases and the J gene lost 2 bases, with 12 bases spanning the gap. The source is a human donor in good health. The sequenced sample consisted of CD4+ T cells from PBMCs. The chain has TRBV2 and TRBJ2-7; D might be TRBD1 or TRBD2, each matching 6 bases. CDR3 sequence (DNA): TGTGCCAGCAGTGGGGGGGCCAGAACCTACGAGCAGTACGTC. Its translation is CASSGGARTYEQYV.